Each of the 17 T cell receptor beta chains below was sequenced from the same sample in a study of T-cell reconstitution after alpha-beta-depleted transplantation in children. TCRbeta library preparation incorporated unique molecular identifiers. MiXCR, applied by TCRdb to the PCR reads, yields one record per CDR3 protein. The table shows around 700,000 distinct CDR3 sequences, with roughly 14% occurring only once. The sequenced sample was PBMCs, obtained before TCRalphabeta/CD19-depleted stem cell transplant. These receptors were obtained from a girl aged 2 to 10 with congenital amegakaryocytic thrombocytopenia, due to receive a stem cell transplant.

This clonotype was seen a handful of times. The V and J genes are TRBV20-1 and TRBJ2-6, with a tentative D call TRBD1 (5 bases). The germline V gene encodes CDR1 DFQATT and CDR2 SNEGSKA (reference sequence). CDR3 size: 18 residues. V was trimmed by 1 base and J by 1 base, leaving 17 bases between them. The DNA for the CDR3 is TGCAGTGCTAGAGCGGTGGGGCCGACTGGGTCTGGGGCCAACGTCCTGACTTTC. This translates into CSARAVGPTGSGANVLTF.

The chain employs TRBV24-1 and TRBJ2-7, with D possibly being TRBD1 or TRBD2 (5 bases each). Germline V gene sequence: CDR1 KGHDR, CDR2 SFDVKD. Trimming pared 5 bases from V and 5 bases from J, leaving 21 bases between. This CDR3 has 16 amino acids. Here the CDR3 DNA reads TGTGCCACCAGTGCCTCCCGGGACCCCAAGGGGCACGAGCAGTACTTC. Translation: CATSASRDPKGHEQYF.

This clonotype was detected ten times or more. This chain uses TRBV9 with TRBJ1-2; D perhaps matches TRBD1 (6 bases). The germline V gene has CDR1 SGDLS and CDR2 YYNGEE. Trimming pared 3 bases from V and 8 bases from J, leaving 17 bases between. This CDR3 spans 14 amino acids. This CDR3 reads CASSAPTGLGGYTF. CDR3 in DNA: TGTGCCAGCAGCGCGCCGACAGGCCTAGGGGGCTACACCTTC.

This chain joins TRBV7-9 and TRBJ2-7, with D hard to call. The V gene's germline CDR1 is SEHNR and CDR2 FQNEAQ (reference sequence). The CDR3 has 14 residues. Trimming removed 3 bases at V and 2 bases at J, with 11 bases between. The CDR3 DNA reads TGTGCCAGCAGCTTGAAGGGCGGTCCCTACGAGCAGTACTTC. The encoded protein is CASSLKGGPYEQYF. The full variable domain, completed using reference TRBV7-9 and TRBJ2-7, is DTGVSQNPRHKITKRGQNVTFRCDPISEHNRLYWYRQTLGQGPEFLTYFQNEAQLEKSRLLSDRFSAERPKGSFSTLEIQRTEQGDSAMYLCASSLKGGPYEQYFGPGTRLTVT.

Concerning this clonotype itself: The junction departs from germline at one end; a sequencing error may be responsible. The chain links TRBV29-1 to TRBJ2-7; TRBD2 aligns across 10 bases. In germline, CDR1 is SQVTM, CDR2 ANQGSEA. The CDR3 length is 14 residues. CDR3 sequence: CSIEISGGTYEQYF. DNA of the CDR3: TGCAGCATTGAGATTAGCGGGGGGACCTACGAGCAGTACTTC.

This chain joins TRBV11-2 and TRBJ2-2, with 10 positions matching TRBD2. Losses at the gene ends were 5 bases for V and 5 bases for J; bases not matched to a gene: 14. The CDR3 is 18 residues long. The germline V gene has CDR1 SGHAT and CDR2 FQNNGV. The CDR3 DNA is TGTGCCAGCAGCGCGTCCCCAGCGGGAGGGCCGGGGACCGGGGAGCTGTTTTTT. This gives the protein CASSASPAGGPGTGELFF.

This clonotype appeared many times. This sequence joins TRBV20-1 and TRBJ2-5; TRBD2 matches at 11 bases. CDR1 and CDR2 from the germline V gene are DFQATT and SNEGSKA (reference sequence). The V segment lost 6 bases and the J segment 0 bases; nucleotides outside the gene matches: 9. The CDR3 totals 16 residues. The CDR3 protein is CSAPPGLAGDQETQYF. CDR3 DNA sequence: TGCAGTGCCCCGCCAGGACTAGCGGGTGACCAAGAGACCCAGTACTTC.

As regards this clonotype: A read error may explain this, as a much larger clone is one base away. The chain employs TRBV19 and TRBJ1-5, with 12 bases fitting TRBD1. The CDR3 spans 16 residues. Looked up from germline, CDR1 is LNHDA and CDR2 is SQIVND (reference sequence). With 3 bases clipped from V and 4 bases from J, the junction kept 4 bases outside the gene matches. CDR3 region: CASSIRDRGPNQPQHF. CDR3 coding DNA: TGTGCCAGTAGTATCCGGGACAGGGGGCCAAATCAGCCCCAGCATTTT.

The genes are TRBV19 and TRBJ1-5; a weak D match, TRBD1 (6 bases). The CDR3 sequence is 16 residues long. Trimming removed 6 bases at V and 2 bases at J, with 17 bases between. Germline CDR1 reads LNHDA; CDR2 reads SQIVND (reference sequence). The CDR3 sequence: CASRGDRRQGNQPQHF. The CDR3 DNA is TGTGCCAGTAGGGGAGACAGGAGACAGGGCAATCAGCCCCAGCATTTT.

A few counts support this clonotype. The V call is TRBV2, the J call TRBJ2-5; weak D call: TRBD1 (5 bases). Looked up from germline, CDR1 is SNHLY and CDR2 is FYNNEI. Trimming removed 9 bases at V and 2 bases at J, with 19 bases between. The CDR3 is 15 amino acids. The DNA of the CDR3 is TGTGCCAGGAATAGACAGCAAGCACTACAAGAGACCCAGTACTTC. Protein product: CARNRQQALQETQYF.

This clonotype was seen a handful of times. V usage is TRBV7-2 and J usage is TRBJ2-3; 9 nucleotides agree with TRBD2. CDR3 size: 13 residues. V shed 10 bases, J shed 3 bases, and the junction held 5 bases outside the gene matches. The germline V gene encodes CDR1 SGHTA and CDR2 FQGNSA. The DNA for the CDR3 is TGTGCCACCGGGACTAGCCCGACAGATACGCAGTATTTT. This encodes CATGTSPTDTQYF.

This clonotype was counted ten times or more. Here the CDR3 DNA reads TGCAGTGGTTCGGCGGGGGGCACAGATACGCAGTATTTT. Its translation: CSGSAGGTDTQYF. The chain employs TRBV20-1 and TRBJ2-3; 7 positions match TRBD2. Germline lookup yields CDR1 DFQATT and CDR2 SNEGSKA (reference sequence). V lost 7 bases to trimming and J lost 1 base; unmatched junction nucleotides: 5. The CDR3 consists of 13 residues.

The table lists this clonotype with many counts. The chain uses TRBV5-1 and TRBJ1-1, with D possibly matching TRBD1 (5 bases). The ends were cut back, 7 bases at V and 5 bases at J, with 15 bases in the middle. Germline-derived CDR1 and CDR2 are SGHRS and YFSETQ. CDR3 length equals 13 residues. CDR3 region: CASYQMGETEAFF. CDR3 DNA: TGCGCCAGCTACCAAATGGGGGAGACTGAAGCTTTCTTT. Full variable domain (outside the CDR3, taken from reference TRBV5-1 and TRBJ1-1): KAGVTQTPRYLIKTRGQQVTLSCSPISGHRSVSWYQQTPGQGLQFLFEYFSETQRNKGNFPGRFSGRQFSNSRSEMNVSTLELGDSALYLCASYQMGETEAFFGQGTRLTVV.

The chain links TRBV5-1 to TRBJ2-3, with 10 bases fitting TRBD2. The CDR3 spans 16 residues. The junction had 5 bases not matched to a gene; V was cut back by 4 bases and J by 0 bases. Germline V gene sequence: CDR1 SGHRS, CDR2 YFSETQ. CDR3 region: CASSASGRGSTDTQYF. The CDR3 DNA sequence: TGCGCCAGCAGCGCGAGCGGGAGGGGTAGCACAGATACGCAGTATTTT. Variable domain in full (rest from reference TRBV5-1 and TRBJ2-3): KAGVTQTPRYLIKTRGQQVTLSCSPISGHRSVSWYQQTPGQGLQFLFEYFSETQRNKGNFPGRFSGRQFSNSRSEMNVSTLELGDSALYLCASSASGRGSTDTQYFGPGTRLTVL.

The table lists this clonotype with a few counts. This chain joins TRBV20-1 and TRBJ1-1, with 9 bases matching TRBD1. There are 13 residues in the CDR3. Germline V CDR1 and CDR2: DFQATT, SNEGSKA (reference sequence). The J segment lost 3 bases and the V segment lost 6 bases, leaving 5 bases of the junction unmatched. This CDR3 is CSADRDRDTEAFF. Here the CDR3 DNA reads TGCAGTGCGGACCGGGACAGGGACACTGAAGCTTTCTTT.

This clonotype was observed a handful of times. Here the CDR3 DNA reads TGCGCCAGCAGCTTGCTAGGGGGTGACAATCAGCCCCAGCATTTT. Amino acids: CASSLLGGDNQPQHF. This chain uses TRBV5-1 with TRBJ1-5; D possibly corresponds to TRBD1 (6 bases). Germline lookup yields CDR1 SGHRS and CDR2 YFSETQ. Trimming took 1 base from V and 3 from J, leaving 11 bases between them. This CDR3 has 15 amino acids.

This clonotype occurred many times. The genes are TRBV20-1 and TRBJ1-2, with D possibly matching TRBD1 (6 bases). Trimming stripped 5 bases from V and 4 bases from J, with 11 bases between. Germline V gene sequence: CDR1 DFQATT, CDR2 SNEGSKA (reference sequence). The CDR3 is 12 amino acids. The CDR3 sequence: CSAPGQLYGYTF. In DNA form, the CDR3 reads TGCAGTGCTCCTGGACAGCTCTATGGCTACACCTTC.